This TCR beta chain was recorded in a study of cytotoxic CD8 clonotypes in ibrutinib-treated CLL (dated by TCRdb to 2020 to 2022). For the wider study: The cohort included roughly 15 treatment-naive and ten to twelve relapsed/refractory patients; under 18 were IGHV unmutated. Responses were partial in approximately 24 patients and complete in 2; after median approximately 5.5 years follow-up, about 14 stayed in remission and roughly twelve progressed. Response samples were taken after a median of roughly eleven months on treatment, ranging from roughly 6 to 36 months. Samples averaged around 280,000 productive templates and 80,000 to 100,000 productive rearrangements. Of the roughly 81 people in the trial, about 27 had longitudinal samples available. Cryopreserved peripheral blood mononuclear cells were collected at three points: before therapy, at response, and at either sustained remission or disease progression. All remission and progressive disease samples were collected while patients were still receiving ibrutinib. The full study reports these points: Lymph node repertoires were not examined, and the timing of sampling was not matched between patients in sustained remission and those whose disease progressed. Baseline clonality exceeded that of age-matched healthy donors and correlated strongly with circulating CD8+ T-cell counts. Public clonotypes were found to be uncommon and were observed to contract or remain stable during treatment; the increase in clonality was shown to reflect expansion of private clonotypes at ibrutinib response. Clonality increased at ibrutinib response, stayed stable in sustained remission, and fell back toward baseline at progression.

About this clone itself: Its binding antigen is unknown. The sample holds no much larger clone one base away, and base qualities are not on file.

What this sample's time point label stands for: about a year on ibrutinib. For TCR beta library preparation, about 2 micrograms of genomic DNA were extracted from the cryopreserved PBMCs. Longitudinal blood samples from CLL patients receiving ibrutinib monotherapy were subjected to high-throughput TCR beta sequencing. The patients were enrolled in a single-center, open-label phase 2 trial of ibrutinib monotherapy. The CDR3 starts with the cysteine, ends with the phenylalanine, and has 13 residues. Only CDR3 DNA remains: 39 bases, in frame from the first base. A distance of 14 bases separates the germline ends of V and J, which lose 4 bases and 7 bases respectively. The germline V gene gives CDR1 as SGHTA and CDR2 as FQGTGA. Each clonotype received, on average, around 9.6x coverage in deep resolution sequencing performed on a MiSeq, where the target depth lay between 1 in 1 million and 1 in 200,000 T cells. TCR beta libraries were generated with the immunoSEQ hsTCRB Kit. Turning to the authors' computational methods: Data were analyzed with ImmunoSEQ Data Assistant and ImmunoSEQ Analyzer, with V, D and J genes assigned per IMGT definitions. Clonality, which ranges from 0 to 1, was calculated by subtracting the normalized Shannon entropy of productive rearrangement frequencies from one. Only overrepresented clonotypes making up at least 0.05% of each patient's repertoire were included in the public clonotype analysis. Repertoires from more than ten age-matched healthy donors in immuneACCESS were used as clonality controls. Sourced from immuneACCESS, this table was stored by TCRdb with only in-frame sequences that have V and J called. A share of the clones is absent; for the studies checked, an unresolved V gene accounts for under half, and the remainder has no known explanation. The V and J calls and clone size were taken over from that table, and D and trimming were inferred from the DNA. This sample lists over 65,000 clones; 79% were detected once. The ten biggest clones cover nearly 5% of the sample.

The chain is made from TRBV7-3 and TRBJ2-7, with a weak D call of TRBD2 (6 bases match). This sequence was found in a human donor with chronic lymphocytic leukemia. This specimen was PBMCs, taken after 12 months of ibrutinib treatment. The CDR3 protein: CASSSGGPGEQYF. The nucleotide sequence is TGTGCCAGCAGCTCTGGAGGGCCGGGGGAGCAGTACTTC.